These 7 T cell receptor beta chains were sequenced from one sample in a study of shared clonotypes between healthy human individuals. The repertoire was sequenced with immunoSEQ multiplex PCR; TCRdb's copy has only in-frame clones and lacks some. Of around 980,000 clones listed, about 84% were seen once; the top ten hold roughly 0.65%. The sample comprised memory CD4+ T cells from PBMCs. Subset described: CD45RA-negative fraction. Receptors were obtained from a man between 18 and 29 years old in good health. Some clones in this sample may be carry-over from other donors' samples.

V is TRBV6-1 and J is TRBJ1-4; possibly TRBD1 for D (6 bases). Germline CDR1 is MNHNS and CDR2 is SASEGT. The CDR3 consists of 14 residues. V was cut by 6 bases and J by 8 bases, with 16 bases left in between. The CDR3 region has the DNA TGTGCCAGCAGCCGGTGGGCAGGGGTCGAAAAACTGTTTTTT. It yields the protein CASSRWAGVEKLFF.

This sequence joins TRBV9 and TRBJ2-5; D unclear. Germline V gene sequence: CDR1 SGDLS, CDR2 YYNGEE. V was shortened by 3 bases and J by 4 bases, with 16 bases between the two germline ends. The CDR3 is 15 residues long. The CDR3 protein is CASSADMGIGETQYF. The CDR3 region has the DNA TGTGCCAGCAGCGCCGACATGGGTATTGGAGAGACCCAGTACTTC.

CDR3 in DNA: TGTGCCAGCAGCCACTCAGGGGAGTTGAACTATGGCTACACCTTC. Protein: CASSHSGELNYGYTF. V gene TRBV2 combines with J gene TRBJ1-2; TRBD1 might be the D (6 bases). With 6 bases removed from V and 2 bases from J, the gap between germline ends came to 16 bases. The CDR3 length is 15 residues. Germline CDR1 is SNHLY and CDR2 is FYNNEI. The whole variable domain, filled in from reference TRBV2 and TRBJ1-2, reads EPEVTQTPSHQVTQMGQEVILRCVPISNHLYFYWYRQILGQKVEFLVSFYNNEISEKSEIFDDQFSVERPDGSNFTLKIRSTKLEDSAMYFCASSHSGELNYGYTFGSGTRLTVV.

The V gene is TRBV7-9, the J gene TRBJ2-5; D perhaps matches TRBD1 (6 bases). The CDR3 spans 14 residues. Germline V lookup: CDR1 SEHNR, CDR2 FQNEAQ (reference sequence). V shed 5 bases and J shed 1 base, with 11 bases lying between them. The CDR3 reads CASSLGQFQETQYF. The CDR3 nucleotides are TGTGCCAGCAGCCTAGGACAGTTCCAAGAGACCCAGTACTTC.

As DNA, the CDR3 is TGTGCCAGCAGTCTGGGACAGAGCTCCTACGAGCAGTACTTC. It encodes CASSLGQSSYEQYF. J is TRBJ2-7 and V is TRBV28; 7 bases are shared with TRBD1. CDR1 is MDHEN, CDR2 SYDVKM, per germline. CDR3 length: 14 amino acids. V gave up 5 bases and J gave up 0 bases; unmatched junction bases: 4.

The V call is TRBV9, the J call TRBJ2-5; 7 bases align to TRBD2. The CDR3 is 16 amino acids. Germline values: CDR1 SGDLS, CDR2 YYNGEE. Germline trimming cut 1 base from V and 4 bases from J; bases unmatched to any gene: 10. CDR3 sequence: CASSVFASGGIETQYF. CDR3 in DNA: TGTGCCAGCAGCGTATTTGCTAGCGGAGGGATAGAGACCCAGTACTTC.

This clone was detected only a few times. CDR3 nucleotide sequence: TGTGCCTGGAGTGAAAAAGGGAGAGAGACCCAGTACTTC. Translated, it gives CAWSEKGRETQYF. This chain uses TRBV30 with TRBJ2-5; tentative D call: TRBD2 (5 bases). This CDR3 has 13 residues. Germline values: CDR1 GTSNPN, CDR2 SVGIG (reference sequence). V dropped 1 base and J dropped 4 bases, with 10 bases sitting between them.